This TCR beta chain comes out of a study of early T cells in non-severe SARS-CoV-2 infection. At the level of the study: Whole-blood bulk RNA, unsorted, was sequenced, and chains were unpaired. Study outcomes and limitations: Private and CD4 specificities were missed by VDJdb matching, skewed to anti-spike CD8.

Unique molecular identifiers were affixed to single, distinct cDNA molecules. TCRdb reprocessed the 5' RACE reads via MiXCR and lists one record per CDR3 protein. The table has roughly 30,000 distinct CDR3 sequences, about 4.6% seen once; the top ten hold 9.5% to 13%. This clonotype has at least ten counts. Its antigen is not known. Trimming left V 2 bases short and J 8 bases short, with 13 bases between. The V gene's germline CDR1 is SGHRS and CDR2 YFSETQ. This CDR3 comprises 14 residues. The receptor was derived from an adult who was a healthcare worker with PCR-confirmed SARS-CoV-2 infection or an uninfected control (not recorded which). The rearrangement joins TRBV5-1 to TRBJ1-4; a possible D gene is TRBD1 (6 bases). The specimen sequenced was whole blood. CDR3 DNA sequence: TGCGCCAGCAGCTTAGGGGGGTTTGGAGAAAAACTGTTTTTT. Amino acid sequence: CASSLGGFGEKLFF.